The present entry profiles one T cell receptor beta chain with its context. This clonotype was picked up one time. Its antigen specificity is not known. No base qualities exist here, and no much larger clone lies one base off it. One read alone is a weak basis. These data originate in a study of CD8 T cells in Susac syndrome (dated by TCRdb to between 2018 and 2021). With respect to the entire study: Repertoire sequencing was used to test whether CD8+ T cell activation and differentiation in Susac syndrome was antigen driven. CD8+ T cell repertoire clonality was compared between over 9 healthy donors, approximately 14 Susac syndrome patients and roughly 15 multiple sclerosis patients.

RNA was extracted with the RNeasy kit and roughly 0.5 to 1 ug was reverse transcribed using random hexamers. The immunoSEQ multiplex PCR assay, which covers 54 Vbeta and 13 Jbeta segments, was used to amplify TCR beta CDR3 regions. PCR amplification bias was corrected by using a synthetic template baseline for primer optimization and computational correction. In the source study's methods: Only productive sequences were kept, with reads annotated to V, D and J genes according to IMGT and analyzed in immunoSEQ Analyzer. Clonality was calculated as one minus the Shannon entropy normalized by log2 of the number of productive unique sequences. For each patient and control, public and private clones were evaluated within the 100 most prevalent clones. Susac-specific clones were defined as absent from healthy and MS cohorts, around 970 published viral clones and other ImmuneACCESS disease sequences. In-frame beta chains were kept once TCRdb had trimmed the public reads at Q25 with fastp and called clones with MiXCR. Each entry is one CDR3 protein sequence, shown with its most common DNA and genes. The V and J calls follow TCRdb's processing rather than the paper's. The sample table contains 350,000 to 550,000 distinct CDR3 sequences; only one count was recorded for 85% of them. The leading ten clones occupy around 0.12% of the sample.

Trimming leaves V shorter by 10 bases and J shorter by 4 bases, with the junction holding 11 bases beyond the gene matches. The CDR3 numbers 17 residues from cysteine through phenylalanine. Only the CDR3 DNA is retained, 51 bases long and in frame from the first base. CDR1 and CDR2 (SNHLY, FYNNEI) derive from the germline V gene. Overall study outcomes, separate from this receptor: The study acknowledged that relatively few individuals were included in the TCR sequencing and HLA analysis.

Peripheral blood CD8+ and CD4+ T cells from healthy donors, Susac syndrome patients and multiple sclerosis patients were profiled by high-throughput TCR beta sequencing. The multiple sclerosis controls were treatment-naive patients who had stable or active relapsing-remitting disease and met the revised McDonald criteria. Bulk CD8+ and CD4+ T cells were purified by magnetic negative isolation, whereas CD8+ TEMRA cells were enriched by FACS. Blood was drawn into EDTA tubes, processed within 24 hours, and PBMCs were isolated by density gradient centrifugation. PBMCs destined for TCR sequencing were cryopreserved in liquid nitrogen and later thawed in a 37 °C water bath. The sorted or isolated CD4+, CD8+ and CD8+ TEMRA cells reached a purity of at least 90%.

The TCR was taken from a human donor with multiple sclerosis. The V and J segments used are TRBV2 and TRBJ2-6, and 12 bases in between align with TRBD1. Sequences were obtained from CD8+ T cells from PBMCs. The DNA sequence is given as TGTGCCATTACCCCGGGACAGGGGGCGCGAGGGGCCAACGTCCTGACTTTC. Its amino acids are CAITPGQGARGANVLTF.